Reported below is one TCR beta chain. Its antigen remains unidentified. The source of the sample is a study of CD8+ T cells in alopecia areata. Notes on the study in general: Possibly because of HLA-related factors, TCR sharing was less clear across patients than in mice. Alopecia totalis/universalis scalp especially showed more expanded CD8+ clones than normal scalp. In scalp samples, resident alphabeta T cells of normal skin are also sequenced.

The sequencing template was cDNA reverse transcribed from extracted RNA. The protocol was immunoSEQ multiplex PCR, while the TCRdb copy is restricted to in-frame clones and leaves out a portion. In the table there are about 200,000 clones, 45% to 70% of which are singletons. Separation by sorting yielded CD4+ and CD8+ T cells from PBMCs. With V trimmed by 4 bases and J by 5 bases, 8 bases remained unmatched. This CDR3 region has 15 residues. The V gene's germline CDR1 is SEHNR and CDR2 FQNEAQ (reference sequence). The clonotype comes from a human donor in good health. Sequenced material: CD8+ T cells sorted from blood. The chain joins TRBV7-9 to TRBJ1-2; TRBD1 matches at 9 bases. The CDR3 loop is CASSSVPGQGYGYTF. As DNA, the CDR3 is TGTGCCAGCAGCTCCGTTCCGGGACAGGGATATGGCTACACCTTC.